Listed below are T cell receptor beta chains from one sample, sequenced in a study of blood T cell repertoires in COVID-19. Profiling relied on immunoSEQ multiplex PCR, and the TCRdb table lists in-frame clones only, not all of them. The data show about 250,000 clones, around four fifths seen once. Specimen: peripheral blood. The source of these receptors is a man aged 45-65 years with acute or convalescent COVID-19. Each CDR3 is given with its conserved first and last residue. A D gene is named only where the DNA matches it firmly. Size values are once, few and many counts, or a class for expanded clones, and some rows have none.

clone size	V gene	J gene	D gene	CDR3 protein	CDR3 DNA
NA	TRBV4-2	TRBJ2-6	NA	CASSLGSGKGSGANVLTF	TGTGCCAGCAGCCTCGGTAGCGGTAAGGGCTCCGGGGCCAACGTCCTGACTTTC
NA	TRBV6-5	TRBJ2-1	NA	CASKGDYNEQFF	TGTGCCAGCAAGGGGGACTACAATGAGCAGTTCTTC
NA	TRBV20-1	TRBJ2-7	TRBD2	CSASTPTSDSYEQYF	TGCAGTGCTAGTACCCCGACTAGCGACTCCTACGAGCAGTACTTC
NA	TRBV6-1	TRBJ1-2	TRBD1	CASSGRTGRMNYGYTF	TGTGCCAGCAGTGGGAGGACAGGGAGGATGAACTATGGCTACACCTTC
few	TRBV28	TRBJ2-7	TRBD2	CASSSWTSGASYEQYF	TGTGCCAGCAGTTCCTGGACTAGCGGGGCGTCCTACGAGCAGTACTTC
NA	TRBV6-5	TRBJ2-7	NA	CASSDPGFEQYF	TGTGCCAGCAGCGACCCGGGGTTCGAGCAGTACTTC
NA	TRBV5-6	TRBJ2-1	NA	CASSLISAGNEQFF	TGTGCCAGCAGCTTGATCTCCGCAGGTAATGAGCAGTTCTTC
NA	TRBV7-8	TRBJ1-6	TRBD1	CASSRDRGNSPLHF	TGTGCCAGCAGCAGGGACAGGGGGAATTCACCCCTCCACTTT
NA	TRBV5-1	TRBJ2-3	NA	CASSLDRVFGTDTQYF	TGCGCCAGCAGCTTGGACAGGGTTTTCGGCACAGATACGCAGTATTTT
NA	TRBV11-3	TRBJ2-7	NA	CASSLDVVGSYYEQYF	TGTGCCAGCAGCTTAGATGTGGTGGGGAGCTACTACGAGCAGTACTTC
NA	TRBV9	TRBJ2-7	NA	CASSVGGTVTYEQYF	TGTGCCAGCAGCGTAGGCGGGACAGTCACCTACGAGCAGTACTTC
NA	TRBV19	TRBJ1-1	NA	CASSYLGRIDTEAFF	TGTGCCAGTAGCTACCTGGGCAGGATCGACACTGAAGCTTTCTTT
NA	TRBV12-3/TRBV12-4	TRBJ1-2	TRBD1	CASSSDRVGYTF	TGTGCCAGCAGCTCCGACAGGGTTGGCTACACCTTC
NA	TRBV6-5	TRBJ2-7	NA	CASSPTSYEQYF	TGTGCCAGCAGTCCCACATCCTACGAGCAGTACTTC
NA	TRBV11-3	TRBJ2-1	NA	CASSPTGGRNEQFF	TGTGCCAGCAGCCCAACGGGCGGGCGCAATGAGCAGTTCTTC
NA	TRBV5-4	TRBJ1-2	NA	CASSLEGVGNGYTF	TGTGCCAGCAGCTTAGAGGGGGTGGGAAATGGCTACACCTTC
NA	TRBV5-4	TRBJ2-5	NA	CASSFRQKETQYF	TGTGCCAGCAGCTTCCGACAGAAAGAGACCCAGTACTTC
NA	TRBV27	TRBJ2-1	NA	CASKPRQVSYNEQFF	TGTGCCAGCAAGCCCCGGCAGGTTTCCTACAATGAGCAGTTCTTC
NA	TRBV7-9	TRBJ1-5	NA	CASTVPGGYQPQHF	TGTGCCAGCACCGTTCCCGGGGGGTATCAGCCCCAGCATTTT
NA	TRBV28	TRBJ1-1	TRBD1	CASSLTGQENTEAFF	TGTGCCAGCAGCTTAACGGGACAGGAGAACACTGAAGCTTTCTTT